The TCR beta chain described here comes from a study of identical twins. Study-level results: Twins showed weaker excess sharing in their beta out-of-frame sequences.

TCRdb recomputed calls from the 5' RACE reads with MiXCR, one row per CDR3 protein. The data show some 440,000 distinct CDR3 sequences, with about 24% seen just once and about 2.7% held by the top ten. This clonotype was seen a handful of times. Antigen: not known. Trimming left V 5 bases short and J 7 bases short, with 11 bases between. The CDR3 sequence is 12 residues long. Looked up from germline, CDR1 is SGHAT and CDR2 is FQNNGV. This sample was shared with a second study, whose subject was T cells expressing NK-cell markers. That report notes: Seven donors tested HCMV-seropositive and one tested seronegative among the eight sequenced. Roughly 1.0-8% of CD8+ T cells in roughly six donors belonged to dominant NKG2C+ clonotypes. In four donors, these clonotypes also led the CD3+CD56-NKG2C+ fraction.

The sequence was obtained from a woman under 30 in good health. The V call is TRBV11-2, the J call TRBJ1-1; D is undetermined. Sample: CD4+ T cells sorted from blood. The CDR3, as DNA: TGTGCCAGCAGCCCTTTGAGGAGTGAAGCTTTCTTT. It encodes CASSPLRSEAFF.